Presented here are 17 T cell receptor beta chains from one specimen sequenced in a study of blood T cell repertoires in COVID-19. The method was immunoSEQ multiplex PCR; TCRdb's version includes in-frame clones alone and lacks a portion of them. The top ten hold 4.2% of the sample, which has 250,000 or so clones, around 84% seen once. The sequenced sample was peripheral blood. The receptors were gathered from a man in his sixties with acute or convalescent COVID-19.

This clone was counted once. The rearrangement links TRBV28 to TRBJ1-1, with 8 bases lining up with TRBD1. The CDR3 is made up of 17 amino acids. Per germline, CDR1 MDHEN and CDR2 SYDVKM. Germline trimming cut 6 bases from V and 0 bases from J; bases unmatched to any gene: 12. The DNA for the CDR3 is TGTGCCAGCAGCCCAGAGCGGACAGGGACCTTGAACACTGAAGCTTTCTTT. As protein: CASSPERTGTLNTEAFF.

The chain has TRBV5-6 and TRBJ2-2; D unresolved. Per germline, CDR1 SGHDT and CDR2 YYEEEE. The CDR3 runs to 14 residues. V was pared by 1 base and J by 1 base, with 5 bases between. The CDR3 sequence is CASSLLLNTGELFF. DNA for the CDR3: TGTGCCAGCAGCTTGCTCTTGAACACCGGGGAGCTGTTTTTT.

The chain couples TRBV14 to TRBJ2-7; TRBD2 agrees at 9 bases. V was clipped by 1 base and J by 2 bases; unmatched bases: 6. Germline V gene lookup returns CDR1 SGHDN and CDR2 FVKESK. The CDR3 sequence is 16 residues long. The CDR3 nucleotides read TGTGCCAGCAGCCAAGGTTGGCTAGCGGGAACCTACGAGCAGTACTTC. Its protein is CASSQGWLAGTYEQYF.

V gene TRBV7-2 combines with J gene TRBJ1-1, with a weak D call TRBD1 (5 bases). The CDR3 loop spans 14 amino acids. V was clipped by 7 bases and J by 8 bases, with 20 bases between them. Looked up from germline, CDR1 is SGHTA and CDR2 is FQGNSA. The CDR3, as DNA: TGTGCCAGCATCCTCGGTGGGGGGGTCCGCGAAGCTTTCTTT. Translated, it gives CASILGGGVREAFF.

As DNA, the CDR3 is TGTGCCAGCAGCTTAGTACTGTTAGCGGCAGGCGGGTACGAGCAGTACTTC. Translating it yields CASSLVLLAAGGYEQYF. The chain links TRBV11-2 to TRBJ2-7, with TRBD2 as a possible D gene (6 bases). V gave up 1 base and J gave up 4 bases, with 20 bases separating them. The CDR3 extends over 17 amino acids. Germline V lookup: CDR1 SGHAT, CDR2 FQNNGV.

The V and J genes are TRBV7-2 and TRBJ2-5; 14 bases agree with TRBD2. The CDR3 length is 17 residues. Germline values: CDR1 SGHTA, CDR2 FQGNSA. Trimming at V came to 2 bases and at J to 7 bases, leaving 9 bases not matched to a gene. CDR3 in amino acids: CASSLTRLAGGKGTQYF. The CDR3 region has the DNA TGTGCCAGCAGCTTAACGAGACTAGCGGGAGGGAAGGGGACCCAGTACTTC.

V and J are TRBV5-1 and TRBJ1-3; the D is unclear. The ends were cut back, 6 bases at V and 0 bases at J, with 10 bases in the middle. There are 14 residues in the CDR3. In germline, CDR1 is SGHRS, CDR2 YFSETQ. The CDR3 reads CASNEGLSGNTIYF. CDR3 nucleotide sequence: TGCGCCAGCAATGAGGGCCTCTCTGGAAACACCATATATTTT. Looking up the rest from reference TRBV5-1 and TRBJ1-3 gives the full variable domain: KAGVTQTPRYLIKTRGQQVTLSCSPISGHRSVSWYQQTPGQGLQFLFEYFSETQRNKGNFPGRFSGRQFSNSRSEMNVSTLELGDSALYLCASNEGLSGNTIYFGEGSWLTVV.

V usage is TRBV5-4 and J usage is TRBJ2-7, with D hard to call. The V end lost 6 bases, the J end lost 5 bases, and 12 bases lay between the germline ends. Germline lookup yields CDR1 SGHNT and CDR2 YYREEE (reference sequence). The CDR3 runs to 12 residues. The CDR3: CASTSSRDEQYF. CDR3 sequence (DNA): TGTGCCAGCACCTCCTCACGGGACGAGCAGTACTTC.

The V call is TRBV11-3, the J call TRBJ1-1, with D possibly being TRBD1 (6 bases). The germline V and J ends were trimmed by 2 bases and 5 bases, with 12 bases remaining between them. Germline V CDR1 and CDR2: SGHNT, YENEEA. The CDR3 is made up of 14 amino acids. The CDR3 reads CASSLQGQNTEAFF. CDR3 nucleotides: TGTGCCAGCAGCTTACAGGGGCAAAATACTGAAGCTTTCTTT.

The chain carries TRBV7-3 and TRBJ2-5; D call uncertain. The V and J ends lost 5 bases and 7 bases respectively, with 17 bases between them. The length of the CDR3 is 14 residues. From germline, CDR1 is SGHTA and CDR2 FQGTGA. CDR3 protein: CASSPPDLAGTQYF. CDR3 in DNA: TGTGCCAGCAGCCCCCCCGACTTAGCCGGGACCCAGTACTTC.

The J gene is TRBJ1-1, the V gene TRBV4-3; D is perhaps TRBD1 (6 bases). In germline, CDR1 is LGHNA, CDR2 YSLEER. The CDR3 is 16 residues long. V was clipped by 4 bases and J by 1 base, with 16 bases between them. The CDR3 nucleotides read TGCGCCAGCAGCCCCTTTCCGAGAGGGGGGAACACTGAAGCTTTCTTT. As protein: CASSPFPRGGNTEAFF.

The CDR3 nucleotides are TGCGCCAGCAGTCTACCTCTTCGACTAGCGGGAGGAACAGATACGCAGTATTTT. Translating gives CASSLPLRLAGGTDTQYF. The chain combines TRBV10-1 with TRBJ2-3, with 13 bases matching TRBD2. Losses at the gene ends were 5 bases for V and 3 bases for J; bases not matched to a gene: 11. Per germline, CDR1 WNHNN and CDR2 SYGVQD (reference sequence). The CDR3 covers 18 residues.

This chain joins TRBV6-5 and TRBJ2-7, with 9 bases fitting TRBD2. The CDR3 loop spans 15 amino acids. Trimming took 7 bases from V and 5 from J; bases not matched to a gene: 12. CDR1 is MNHEY and CDR2 is SVGAGI in the germline V gene. The CDR3 DNA is TGTGCCAGCATTCCGTGGTCTAGCGGGGTTGACGAGCAGTACTTC. Translated, it gives CASIPWSSGVDEQYF.

In its sample, this clone was seen a few times. The chain joins TRBV11-2 to TRBJ2-1; TRBD1 is a possible D gene (6 bases). Germline CDR1 is SGHAT and CDR2 is FQNNGV. The CDR3 has 14 residues. V gave up 5 bases and J gave up 1 base, with 9 bases separating them. The CDR3, as DNA: TGTGCCAGCAGCGCCACAGGGTCCTACAATGAGCAGTTCTTC. The encoded protein is CASSATGSYNEQFF.

The V call is TRBV6-2 or TRBV6-3, the J call TRBJ1-2, with TRBD1 identical over 9 bases. Unmatched junction bases numbered 5, after V lost 5 bases and J lost 4 bases. CDR3 length equals 14 residues. In germline, CDR1 is MNHEY, CDR2 SVGEGT. The CDR3 region has the DNA TGTGCCAGCAGTCGGCCGGGACAGGGCTATGGCTACACCTTC. Translated: CASSRPGQGYGYTF.

This clone was seen once. The chain combines TRBV7-9 with TRBJ2-1, with TRBD1 identical over 9 bases. Per germline, CDR1 SEHNR and CDR2 FQNEAQ (reference sequence). Trimming removed 1 base from V and 3 bases from J; junction bases left unmatched: 4. This CDR3 contains 16 residues. Written as DNA, the CDR3 is TGTGCCAGCAGCTTAGGGACAGGGGCTTTCTACAATGAGCAGTTCTTC. Its translation: CASSLGTGAFYNEQFF.

CDR3 protein: CASSSTGAWSTEAFF. Written as DNA, the CDR3 is TGTGCCAGCAGCTCGACAGGGGCTTGGAGCACTGAAGCTTTCTTT. The chain is built from TRBV5-4 and TRBJ1-1; 8 nucleotides match TRBD1. J lost 4 bases, V lost 3 bases, and 8 bases had no gene match. CDR3 length: 15 amino acids. Germline CDR1 is SGHNT and CDR2 is YYREEE (reference sequence).